This T cell receptor beta chain was identified during a study of blood T cell repertoires in COVID-19 (dated by TCRdb to the early 2020s). About the study as a whole: The collaborator samples originated in the United States, Italy and Spain and spanned the acute and convalescent phases of COVID-19. The material from the prospective study consisted of cDNA or gDNA derived from T cells, B-cell-depleted T cells, or PBMCs. Nearly every sample came with metadata listing a de-identified subject ID, COVID-19 status, age in years and sex. The samples were drawn from two sources: the first 160 participants of the ongoing ImmuneRACE study, and 1,254 subjects contributed by 6 global collaborators. Subjects who had been exposed to COVID-19, were actively infected with it, or had recovered from it provided the deeply sampled blood TCRbeta repertoires that made up the dataset. The repertoires were released in a freely available public database meant as a resource for research on the immune response to SARS-CoV-2. Where HLA class I and class II types were available, the types were taken from metadata supplied by the sample provider, not from assay-based typing. The full study reports these points: The quantity of clinical and demographic metadata differed by source and by participant and was supplied without curation.

This clone was recorded at least ten times. Its antigen remains undetermined. No much larger clone is present one base from it, and per-base qualities are unavailable. The CDR3 holds 14 amino acids from the cysteine to the phenylalanine. The kept DNA is CDR3 alone, 42 bases in frame from the first base. V drops 6 bases and J drops 6 bases, leaving 15 bases in between. From a lookup of the germline V gene, CDR1 and CDR2 are MNHEY and SVGAGI. In the prospective study, participants were roughly 18 to 90 years old, resided in approximately 22 geographic areas of the United States, and were enrolled through a virtual design. Cohort assignment in the prospective study relied on participant-reported clinical history from a screening survey and a study questionnaire. Recovered participants in ImmuneRACE Cohort 3 were defined by two consecutive negative NP/OP PCR tests, clearance by a healthcare professional, or resolution of symptoms. In the prospective study, whole blood, serum and a nasopharyngeal or oropharyngeal swab were collected from each participant by mobile phlebotomists. Additional blood draws and questionnaires over an approximately two-month period could optionally be provided by prospective study participants. Before DNA extraction, prospective study blood samples were shipped either frozen or at room temperature.

The immunoSEQ Assay, a bias-controlled multiplex PCR, was used to amplify TCRbeta CDR3 regions from genomic DNA. On the study's bioinformatics: The number of nucleated cells in each sample was estimated from the amplification of reference gene primers within the assay. Sequence reads were collapsed and filtered to measure the absolute abundance of every unique TCRbeta CDR3 rearrangement. For each sample, productive Simpson clonality was calculated as the square root of Simpson's diversity index across productive rearrangements. Held by TCRdb, this immuneACCESS table contains in-frame sequences only and omits some clones. Under half of the omission traces to an unresolved V gene where checked; the cause of the rest is unknown. V, J and clone size were drawn from that table, and D and trimming were deduced from the DNA. The sample table shows some 350,000 clones, and over 75% are seen once. Clones ranked in the top ten supply roughly 5.3% of the sample.

The TCR originated in a woman in her thirties who had recovered from COVID-19. Input material: PBMCs or T cells enriched from blood (not recorded which). The chain joins TRBV6-5 to TRBJ1-5, with no confident D gene call. The DNA sequence is as follows: TGTGCCAGCAGCTCCAGGAGGGAGGGTCAGCCCCAGCATTTT. This sequence encodes CASSSRREGQPQHF.